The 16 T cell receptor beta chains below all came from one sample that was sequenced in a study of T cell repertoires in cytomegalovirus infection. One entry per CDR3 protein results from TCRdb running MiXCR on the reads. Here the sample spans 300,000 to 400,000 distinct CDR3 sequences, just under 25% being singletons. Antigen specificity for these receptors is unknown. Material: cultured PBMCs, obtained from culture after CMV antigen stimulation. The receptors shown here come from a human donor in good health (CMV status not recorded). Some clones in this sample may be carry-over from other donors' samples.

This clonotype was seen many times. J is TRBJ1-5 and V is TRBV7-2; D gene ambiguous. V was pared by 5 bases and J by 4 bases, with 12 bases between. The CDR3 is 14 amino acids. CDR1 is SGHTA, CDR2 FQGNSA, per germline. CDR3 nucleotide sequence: TGTGCCAGCAGCAAACAGTTTCGGAATCAGCCCCAGCATTTT. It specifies CASSKQFRNQPQHF.

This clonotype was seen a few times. The CDR3 is CASISFTTGMGGYTF. The CDR3 coding sequence is TGTGCCAGCATCTCCTTTACGACAGGGATGGGTGGCTACACCTTC. The chain combines TRBV2 with TRBJ1-2; 7 bases are a match to TRBD1. CDR3 length: 15 amino acids. The V gene end was trimmed by 7 bases and the J gene end by 7 bases; junction bases not matched to a gene: 15. Per the germline V gene, CDR1 is SNHLY and CDR2 is FYNNEI.

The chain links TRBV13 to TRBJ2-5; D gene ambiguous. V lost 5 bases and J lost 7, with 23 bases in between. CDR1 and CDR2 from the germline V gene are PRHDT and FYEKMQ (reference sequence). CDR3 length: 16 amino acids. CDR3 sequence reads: CASSPESAALHATQYF. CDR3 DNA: TGTGCCAGCAGCCCGGAATCTGCGGCCCTGCATGCGACCCAGTACTTC.

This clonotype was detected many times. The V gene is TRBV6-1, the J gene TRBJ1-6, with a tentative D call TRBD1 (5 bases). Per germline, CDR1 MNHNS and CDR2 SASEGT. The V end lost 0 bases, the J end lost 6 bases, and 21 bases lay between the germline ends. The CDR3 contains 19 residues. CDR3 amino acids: CASSEAAHLSRTSNSPLHF. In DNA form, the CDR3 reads TGTGCCAGCAGTGAAGCCGCCCACCTAAGCCGGACAAGTAATTCACCCCTCCACTTT.

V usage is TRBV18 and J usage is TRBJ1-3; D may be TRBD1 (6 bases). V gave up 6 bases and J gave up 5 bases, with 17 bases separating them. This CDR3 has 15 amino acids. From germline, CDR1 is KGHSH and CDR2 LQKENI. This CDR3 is CASSPTHRDRNTIYF. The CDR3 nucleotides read TGTGCCAGCTCGCCTACCCACAGGGACAGAAACACCATATATTTT. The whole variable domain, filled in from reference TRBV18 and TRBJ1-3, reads NAGVMQNPRHLVRRRGQEARLRCSPMKGHSHVYWYRQLPEEGLKFMVYLQKENIIDESGMPKERFSAEFPKEGPSILRIQQVVRGDSAAYFCASSPTHRDRNTIYFGEGSWLTVV.

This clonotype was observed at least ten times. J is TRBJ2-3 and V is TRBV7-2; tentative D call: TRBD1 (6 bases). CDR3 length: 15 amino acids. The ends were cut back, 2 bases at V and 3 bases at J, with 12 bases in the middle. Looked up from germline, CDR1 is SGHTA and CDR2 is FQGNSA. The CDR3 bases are TGTGCCAGCAGCTTACAAGGGGGAGCGACAGATACGCAGTATTTT. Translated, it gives CASSLQGGATDTQYF.

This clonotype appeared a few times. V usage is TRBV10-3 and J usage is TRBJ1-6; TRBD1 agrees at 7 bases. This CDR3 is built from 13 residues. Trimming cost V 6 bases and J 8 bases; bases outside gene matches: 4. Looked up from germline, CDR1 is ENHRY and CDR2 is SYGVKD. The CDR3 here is CAISSGGDSPLHF. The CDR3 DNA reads TGTGCCATCAGCTCAGGGGGTGATTCACCCCTCCACTTT.

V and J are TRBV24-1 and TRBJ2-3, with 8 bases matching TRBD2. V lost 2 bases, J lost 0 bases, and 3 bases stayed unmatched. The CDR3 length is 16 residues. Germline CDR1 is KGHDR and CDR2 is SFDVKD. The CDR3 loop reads CATSDSPSGSTDTQYF. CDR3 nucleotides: TGTGCCACCAGTGATTCCCCTAGCGGGAGCACAGATACGCAGTATTTT.

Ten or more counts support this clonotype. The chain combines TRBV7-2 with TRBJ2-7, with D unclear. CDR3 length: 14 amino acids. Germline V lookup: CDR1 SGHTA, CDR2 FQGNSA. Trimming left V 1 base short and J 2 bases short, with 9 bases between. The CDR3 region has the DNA TGTGCCAGCAGCTTAGTGGCCGAGACCTACGAGCAGTACTTC. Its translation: CASSLVAETYEQYF.

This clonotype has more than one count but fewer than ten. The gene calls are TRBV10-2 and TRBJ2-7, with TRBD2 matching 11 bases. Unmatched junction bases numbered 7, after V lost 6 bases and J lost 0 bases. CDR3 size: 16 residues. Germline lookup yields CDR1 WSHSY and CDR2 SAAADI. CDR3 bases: TGCGCCAGCAGGGGTACTAGCGGGGGTAGCTCCTACGAGCAGTACGTC. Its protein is CASRGTSGGSSYEQYV.

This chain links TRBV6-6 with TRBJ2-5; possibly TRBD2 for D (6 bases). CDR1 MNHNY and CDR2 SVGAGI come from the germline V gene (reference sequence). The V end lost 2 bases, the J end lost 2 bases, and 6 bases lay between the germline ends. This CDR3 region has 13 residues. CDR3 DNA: TGTGCCAGCAGTTACGGGGGGCAAGAGACCCAGTACTTC. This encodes CASSYGGQETQYF.

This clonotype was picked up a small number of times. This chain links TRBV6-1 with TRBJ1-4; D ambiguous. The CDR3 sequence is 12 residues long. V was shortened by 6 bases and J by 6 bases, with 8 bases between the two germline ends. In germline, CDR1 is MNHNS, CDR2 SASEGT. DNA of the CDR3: TGTGCCAGCAGCTATCCGGATGAAAAACTGTTTTTT. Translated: CASSYPDEKLFF.

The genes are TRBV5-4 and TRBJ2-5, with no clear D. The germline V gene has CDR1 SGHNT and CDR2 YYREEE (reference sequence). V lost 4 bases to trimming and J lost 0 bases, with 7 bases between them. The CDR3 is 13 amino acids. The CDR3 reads CASSPTDQETQYF. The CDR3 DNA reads TGTGCCAGCAGCCCGACGGACCAAGAGACCCAGTACTTC. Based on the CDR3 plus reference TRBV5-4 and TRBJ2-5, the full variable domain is ETGVTQSPTHLIKTRGQQVTLRCSSQSGHNTVSWYQQALGQGPQFIFQYYREEENGRGNFPPRFSGLQFPNYSSELNVNALELDDSALYLCASSPTDQETQYFGPGTRLLVL.

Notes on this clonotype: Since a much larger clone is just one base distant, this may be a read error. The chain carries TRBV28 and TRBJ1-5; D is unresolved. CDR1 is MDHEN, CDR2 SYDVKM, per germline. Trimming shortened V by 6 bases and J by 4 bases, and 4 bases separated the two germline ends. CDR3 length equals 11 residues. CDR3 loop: CASSHNQPQHF. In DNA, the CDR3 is TGTGCCAGCAGCCATAATCAGCCCCAGCATTTT.

CDR3 sequence reads: CASSQEYWGTEETQYF. In DNA form, the CDR3 reads TGCGCCAGCAGCCAAGAATATTGGGGCACTGAAGAGACCCAGTACTTC. The chain links TRBV4-1 to TRBJ2-5; a possible D gene is TRBD1 (5 bases). The length of the CDR3 is 16 residues. Germline V gives CDR1 MGHRA, CDR2 YSYEKL. V was cut by 0 bases and J by 3 bases, with 14 bases left in between.

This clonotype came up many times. The CDR3 DNA sequence: TGTGCCTCCTGGGGGCTAGCGGGAGGTCCCAGCTCCTACAATGAGCAGTTCTTC. Its protein product is CASWGLAGGPSSYNEQFF. The chain joins TRBV7-6 to TRBJ2-1, with TRBD2 matching 11 bases. The CDR3 sequence is 18 residues long. After removal of 11 bases from V and 0 bases from J, the junction contained 15 bases not matched to a gene. Germline CDR1 and CDR2: SGHVS and FNYEAQ.